This T cell receptor (beta chain) is from a study of sequential checkpoint blockade in melanoma. The treatment was: randomized to nivolumab then ipilimumab (arm A) or the reverse (arm B). TCRdb keeps only in-frame clones here, not all; method: immunoSEQ multiplex PCR. The repertoire consists of approximately 10,000 clones, with approximately 81% occurring once and the leading ten covering roughly 10%. Germline CDR1 reads MNHEY; CDR2 reads SMNVEV (reference sequence). The V end lost 4 bases, the J end lost 0 bases, and 10 bases lay between the germline ends. The CDR3 is 15 amino acids. The sample consisted of CD8+ T cells sorted from blood (inferred from file names), taken from a patient given nivolumab and ipilimumab in sequence. This chain connects TRBV27 to TRBJ2-1; tentatively, D is TRBD1 (6 bases). The TCR sequence derives from a human donor with melanoma. The CDR3 reads CASSYGQISYNEQFF. In nucleotides, the CDR3 is TGTGCCAGCAGTTACGGACAGATCTCCTACAATGAGCAGTTCTTC.